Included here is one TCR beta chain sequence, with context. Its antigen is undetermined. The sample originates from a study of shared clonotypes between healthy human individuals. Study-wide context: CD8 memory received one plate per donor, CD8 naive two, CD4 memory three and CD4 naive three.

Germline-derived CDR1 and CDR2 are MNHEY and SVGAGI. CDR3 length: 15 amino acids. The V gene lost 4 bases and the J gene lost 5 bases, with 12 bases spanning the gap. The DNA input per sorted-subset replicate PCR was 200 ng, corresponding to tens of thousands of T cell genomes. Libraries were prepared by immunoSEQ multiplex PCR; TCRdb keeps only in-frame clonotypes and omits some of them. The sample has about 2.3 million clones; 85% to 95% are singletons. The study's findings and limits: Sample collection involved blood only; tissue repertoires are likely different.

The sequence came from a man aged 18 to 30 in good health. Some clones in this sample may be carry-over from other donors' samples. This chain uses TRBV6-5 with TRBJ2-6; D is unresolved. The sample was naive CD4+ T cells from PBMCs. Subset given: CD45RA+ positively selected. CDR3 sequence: CASSFLRTRANVLTF. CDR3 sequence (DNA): TGTGCCAGCAGTTTCCTTCGGACCAGGGCCAACGTCCTGACTTTC.